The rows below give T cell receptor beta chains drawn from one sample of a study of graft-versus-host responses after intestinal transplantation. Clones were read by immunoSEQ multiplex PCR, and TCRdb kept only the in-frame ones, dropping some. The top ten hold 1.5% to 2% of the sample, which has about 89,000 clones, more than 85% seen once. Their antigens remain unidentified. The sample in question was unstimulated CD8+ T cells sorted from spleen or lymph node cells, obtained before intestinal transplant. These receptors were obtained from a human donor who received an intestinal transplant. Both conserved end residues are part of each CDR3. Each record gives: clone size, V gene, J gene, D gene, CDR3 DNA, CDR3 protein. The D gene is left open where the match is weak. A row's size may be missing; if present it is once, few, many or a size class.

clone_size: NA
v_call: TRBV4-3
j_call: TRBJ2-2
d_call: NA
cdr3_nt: TGCGCCAGCAGCCAAGACGGTGGGCTGTTTTTT
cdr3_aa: CASSQDGGLFF

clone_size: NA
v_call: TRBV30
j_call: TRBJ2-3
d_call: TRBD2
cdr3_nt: TGTGCCTGGAGTGATAGGACTAGCAGTTTCACAGATACGCAGTATTTT
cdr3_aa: CAWSDRTSSFTDTQYF

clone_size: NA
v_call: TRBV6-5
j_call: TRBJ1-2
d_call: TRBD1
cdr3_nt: TGTGCCAGCAGTGAAACAGGGGGCTTTGGCTACACCTTC
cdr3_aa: CASSETGGFGYTF

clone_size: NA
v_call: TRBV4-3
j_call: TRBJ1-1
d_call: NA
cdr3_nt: TGCGCCAGCAGCCACCCGGCGGCGATGGGGGCAGGGGACAACACTGAAGCTTTCTTT
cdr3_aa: CASSHPAAMGAGDNTEAFF

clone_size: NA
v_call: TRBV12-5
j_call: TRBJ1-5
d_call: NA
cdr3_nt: TGTGCTAGTGGGCGGGGGCGGCAGCCCCAGCATTTT
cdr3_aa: CASGRGRQPQHF

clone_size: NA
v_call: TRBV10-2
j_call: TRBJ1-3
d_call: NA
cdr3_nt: TGCGCCAGCAGCGTACAGGGCTCTGGAAACACCATATATTTT
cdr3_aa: CASSVQGSGNTIYF

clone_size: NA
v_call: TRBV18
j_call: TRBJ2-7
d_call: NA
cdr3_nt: TGTGCCAGCTCACACAGGGCCGCTACACGGTACGAGCAGTACTTC
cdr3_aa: CASSHRAATRYEQYF

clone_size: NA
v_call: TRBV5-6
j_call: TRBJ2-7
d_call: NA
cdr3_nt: TGTGCCAGCAGCTTGGGGACATATGCCTACGAGCAGTACTTC
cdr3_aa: CASSLGTYAYEQYF

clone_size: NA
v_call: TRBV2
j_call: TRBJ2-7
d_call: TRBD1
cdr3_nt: TGTGCCAGCAGAGGTGTTGGGACAGGGGACGAGCAGTACTTC
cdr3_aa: CASRGVGTGDEQYF

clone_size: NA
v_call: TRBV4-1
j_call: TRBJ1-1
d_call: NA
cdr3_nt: TGCGCCAGCAGCCATCTCACCCCAACTGAGAACACTGAAGCTTTCTTT
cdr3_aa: CASSHLTPTENTEAFF

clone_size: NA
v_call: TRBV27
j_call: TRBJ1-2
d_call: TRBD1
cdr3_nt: TGTGCCAGCAGTTTGGGACAGGGTGGTGGCTATGGCTACACCTTC
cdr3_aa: CASSLGQGGGYGYTF

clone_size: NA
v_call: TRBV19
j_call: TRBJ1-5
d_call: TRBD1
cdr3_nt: TGTGCCAGTAGTATAGACCCGACAGGGGTTTTCAATCAGCCCCAGCATTTT
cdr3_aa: CASSIDPTGVFNQPQHF

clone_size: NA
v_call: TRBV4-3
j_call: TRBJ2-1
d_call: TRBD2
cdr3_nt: TGCGCCAGCAGCCAATCTCGGGGGGGCGGCAATGAGCAGTTCTTC
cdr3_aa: CASSQSRGGGNEQFF

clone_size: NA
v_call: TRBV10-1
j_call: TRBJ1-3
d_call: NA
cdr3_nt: TGCGCCAGCAGTGGCCCCGGCGGCGGAGGAAACACCATATATTTT
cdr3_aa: CASSGPGGGGNTIYF

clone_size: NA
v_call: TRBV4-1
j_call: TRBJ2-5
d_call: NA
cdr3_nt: TGCGCCAGCAGCCCCCAGATAGATCGAGGGACCCAGTACTTC
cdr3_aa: CASSPQIDRGTQYF

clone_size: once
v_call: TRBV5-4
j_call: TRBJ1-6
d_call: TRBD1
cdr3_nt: TGTGCCAGCAGCTTGCGACAGGGGTATGGCTCCTATAATTCACCCCTCCACTTT
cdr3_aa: CASSLRQGYGSYNSPLHF

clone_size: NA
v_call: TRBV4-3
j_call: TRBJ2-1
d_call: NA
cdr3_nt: TGCGCCAGCAGCCAAGATCAGGGTCCTCCCTACAATGAGCAGTTCTTC
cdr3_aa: CASSQDQGPPYNEQFF